This entry lists 6 T cell receptor beta chains sequenced from one sample in a study of OX40 agonist ivuxolimab in advanced cancers. Sequencing was performed with immunoSEQ multiplex PCR; in TCRdb, only in-frame clones are kept and a portion is missing. The repertoire has tens of thousands of clones, about four fifths of them found once; the top ten carry around 2.3%. The material was CD4+ or CD8+ T cells sorted from blood, obtained in a trial of the OX40 agonist ivuxolimab. The receptors derive from an adult with an advanced solid tumor such as melanoma, head and neck, liver or kidney cancer.

The chain recombines TRBV11-2 with TRBJ1-3, with 10 bases matching TRBD1. J lost 7 bases, V lost 2 bases, and 5 bases had no gene match. The CDR3 runs to 15 residues. Germline assignment: CDR1 SGHAT and CDR2 FQNNGV. Here the CDR3 DNA reads TGTGCCAGCAGCTTAACCCGACAGGGGGCCAACACCATATATTTT. Its protein product is CASSLTRQGANTIYF.

The CDR3 here is CASSYEGTGNTIYF. The CDR3 bases are TGTGCCAGCAGTTACGAGGGGACCGGAAACACCATATATTTT. The rearrangement joins TRBV6-5 to TRBJ1-3, with D perhaps matching TRBD1 (5 bases). V lost 2 bases to trimming and J lost 4 bases, with 9 bases between them. CDR3 size: 14 residues. Germline CDR1 is MNHEY and CDR2 is SVGAGI.

The sample holds a few counts of this clone. V and J are TRBV15 and TRBJ2-1; 7 positions match TRBD2. The CDR3 sequence is 12 residues long. J lost 14 bases, V lost 3 bases, and 7 bases had no gene match. The germline gives CDR1 LNHNV, CDR2 YYDKDF (reference sequence). The CDR3 DNA follows: TGTGCCACCAGCAGGTGGGAGGGTGATAAGTTCTTC. It translates to CATSRWEGDKFF. Together with reference TRBV15 and TRBJ2-1, the CDR3 gives the full variable domain: DAMVIQNPRYQVTQFGKPVTLSCSQTLNHNVMYWYQQKSSQAPKLLFHYYDKDFNNEADTPDNFQSRRPNTSFCFLDIRSPGLGDTAMYLCATSRWEGDKFFGPGTRLTVL.

The V call is TRBV28, the J call TRBJ1-1; TRBD1 might be the D (6 bases). CDR3 size: 14 residues. The germline V and J ends were trimmed by 4 bases and 4 bases, with 13 bases remaining between them. CDR1 and CDR2 (germline): MDHEN, SYDVKM. CDR3 nucleotides: TGTGCCAGCAGTTACAGGGCTGGGGGCACTGAAGCTTTCTTT. The encoded protein is CASSYRAGGTEAFF.

The chain employs TRBV25-1 and TRBJ2-1; TRBD2 is a possible D gene (7 bases). The CDR3 is made up of 14 amino acids. The germline V and J ends were trimmed by 4 bases and 9 bases, with 16 bases remaining between them. Germline assignment: CDR1 MGHDK and CDR2 SYGVNS. As DNA, the CDR3 is TGTGCCAGCAGTGGCGGGGGCGCCAGGAGTGAGCAGTTCTTC. Translating gives CASSGGGARSEQFF.

The chain links TRBV11-2 to TRBJ1-2; D gene unclear. The germline gives CDR1 SGHAT, CDR2 FQNNGV. The ends were cut back, 1 base at V and 4 bases at J, with 16 bases in the middle. The CDR3 length is 16 residues. The CDR3 protein is CASSLVWENRLYGYTF. The CDR3 DNA reads TGTGCCAGCAGCTTAGTATGGGAAAATCGGCTCTATGGCTACACCTTC.